This T cell receptor beta chain was sequenced during a study of regulatory T cells in long-lasting Graves disease. There are 13 residues in the CDR3. Germline CDR1 reads SEHNR; CDR2 reads FQNEAQ (reference sequence). The germline V and J ends were trimmed by 5 bases and 3 bases, with 10 bases remaining between them. Investigators prepared the TCR beta libraries by applying iRepertoire HTBI primers and Arm-PCR of CDR3 regions. TCRdb reprocessed the multiplex PCR reads with MiXCR, giving one entry per CDR3 protein. The table shows around 500,000 distinct CDR3 sequences, with roughly a sixth occurring only once. Whole-study findings and limits: Segments TRBV28, TRBJ1-2 and TRBJ2-5 showed preferential usage in persistent disease. The number of shared public clonotypes was higher in persistent patients (approximately 2,600) than new patients (around 890).

This clonotype was seen ten or more times. Its antigen remains unknown. Specified time point: newly diagnosed GD, antithyroid drugs for less than 3 months. PBMC-extracted RNA yielded the TCR library. The sample also formed part of further work on T cells in Graves' hyperthyroidism and ophthalmopathy. That work adds: Lactation, pregnancy, other autoimmune disease or uncontrolled infection excluded patients. Blood also contained most expanded thyroid clonotypes above 0.001.

The TCR comes from a woman aged 40 to 65 with Graves disease. The sequencing here drew on peripheral blood mononuclear cells (PBMCs), taken at new diagnosis, from a patient treated with antithyroid drugs. The genes are TRBV7-9 and TRBJ1-1, with no clear D. CDR3 loop: CASSLGSYTEAFF. CDR3 in DNA: TGTGCCAGCAGCCTGGGATCTTACACTGAAGCTTTCTTT. The entire variable domain, with the rest obtained from reference TRBV7-9 and TRBJ1-1, is as follows: DTGVSQNPRHKITKRGQNVTFRCDPISEHNRLYWYRQTLGQGPEFLTYFQNEAQLEKSRLLSDRFSAERPKGSFSTLEIQRTEQGDSAMYLCASSLGSYTEAFFGQGTRLTVV.